This entry features one TCR beta chain sequence. Its target is not known. The data stem from a study of radiation and T cells in renal cell carcinoma. The study's findings and limits: Without pretreatment biopsies, baseline tumor clonotype presence was undetermined.

The time point denotes: blood 4 weeks post-SBRT, at nephrectomy. The sample's treatment: 15 Gy SBRT to primary tumor, nephrectomy 4 weeks later. Nephrectomy followed 15 Gy stereotactic body radiation by 4 weeks. Losses at the gene ends were 5 bases for V and 5 bases for J; bases not matched to a gene: 7. CDR1 and CDR2 from the germline V gene are MNHEY and SVGAGI. The CDR3 runs 15 residues. TCRdb's table, derived via immunoSEQ multiplex PCR, lists solely in-frame clones and lacks some. The table lists about 76,000 clones, 80% to 90% of them singletons. This specimen was blood, taken from a patient whose treatment included radiotherapy and nephrectomy. This receptor was identified in a woman in her sixties or seventies with renal cell carcinoma. The chain links TRBV6-5 to TRBJ1-2; 11 nucleotides match TRBD1. The CDR3 region is CASSPGTGGGYGYTF. The CDR3 nucleotides are TGTGCCAGCAGTCCCGGGACAGGGGGAGGATATGGCTACACCTTC.